What follows are 14 T cell receptor beta chains derived from one specimen sequenced in a study of OX40 agonist ivuxolimab in advanced cancers. Clones were read by immunoSEQ multiplex PCR, and TCRdb kept only the in-frame ones, dropping some. The sample comprises approximately 54,000 clones, approximately 91% of which are singletons, and 3% to 4% rests with the top ten. The starting material was CD4+ or CD8+ T cells sorted from blood, obtained in a trial of the OX40 agonist ivuxolimab. The origin of the receptors is an adult with an advanced solid tumor such as melanoma, head and neck, liver or kidney cancer.

V and J are TRBV2 and TRBJ2-2; 10 nucleotides align to TRBD2. V dropped 5 bases and J dropped 8; count of bases not matched to a gene: 5. The CDR3 extends over 14 amino acids. CDR1 and CDR2 (germline): SNHLY, FYNNEI. The CDR3 DNA is TGTGCCAGCAGTAGCGGGGGGGCCGTAGGGGAGCTGTTTTTT. Its translation is CASSSGGAVGELFF. Full variable domain (outside the CDR3, taken from reference TRBV2 and TRBJ2-2): EPEVTQTPSHQVTQMGQEVILRCVPISNHLYFYWYRQILGQKVEFLVSFYNNEISEKSEIFDDQFSVERPDGSNFTLKIRSTKLEDSAMYFCASSSGGAVGELFFGEGSRLTVL.

The chain combines TRBV10-3 with TRBJ2-7; 10 bases line up with TRBD1. Trimming cost V 10 bases and J 7 bases; bases outside gene matches: 7. Looked up from germline, CDR1 is ENHRY and CDR2 is SYGVKD. CDR3 length equals 12 residues. CDR3 protein: CASGQGVEEQYF. CDR3 sequence (DNA): TGTGCCAGCGGACAGGGGGTAGAGGAGCAGTACTTC.

In its sample, this clone was seen once. Other nucleotide sequences in the sample specify the same CDR3. The chain uses TRBV5-1 and TRBJ2-1; D call uncertain. Trimming took 4 bases from V and 0 from J, leaving 11 bases between them. Looked up from germline, CDR1 is SGHRS and CDR2 is YFSETQ. This CDR3 has 15 amino acids. CDR3 coding DNA: TGCGCCAGCAGCCTGGAGCAGAGCTCCTACAATGAGCAGTTCTTC. Translating it yields CASSLEQSSYNEQFF.

The chain has TRBV9 and TRBJ2-5; 7 nucleotides agree with TRBD2. The V and J ends lost 2 bases and 0 bases, in that order; junction bases with no gene match: 1. The CDR3 is made up of 14 amino acids. CDR1 is SGDLS, CDR2 YYNGEE, per germline. The CDR3 spells CASSVGLDQETQYF. CDR3 in DNA: TGTGCCAGCAGCGTCGGACTAGACCAAGAGACCCAGTACTTC.

This chain uses TRBV28 with TRBJ2-5; TRBD1 matches at 7 bases. The V gene end was trimmed by 4 bases and the J gene end by 13 bases; junction bases not matched to a gene: 6. In germline, CDR1 is MDHEN, CDR2 SYDVKM. This CDR3 has 11 amino acids. The CDR3 here is CASSSNRGRYF. CDR3 in DNA: TGTGCCAGCAGTTCTAACAGGGGCCGGTACTTC.

In its sample, this clone was seen once. The rearrangement uses TRBV5-4 and TRBJ2-5; 10 bases map to TRBD1. The CDR3 runs 16 residues. Germline loops: CDR1 SGHNT, CDR2 YYREEE (reference sequence). Trimming cost V 1 base and J 4 bases; bases outside gene matches: 7. The CDR3 nucleotides read TGTGCCAGCAGCTTGAATACGGGACAGGGGCCAGAGACCCAGTACTTC. Translation: CASSLNTGQGPETQYF.

This clone was counted once. The DNA for the CDR3 is TGCAGTGCTAGAGATGTGGAGGGCTACACCTTC. This sequence encodes CSARDVEGYTF. This chain joins TRBV20-1 and TRBJ1-2; D gene uncertain. The CDR3 covers 11 residues. Germline V lookup: CDR1 DFQATT, CDR2 SNEGSKA (reference sequence). V was clipped by 0 bases and J by 8 bases, with 7 bases between them.

The V and J genes are TRBV11-2 and TRBJ2-7; tentative D call: TRBD1 (5 bases). CDR1 and CDR2 from the germline V gene are SGHAT and FQNNGV. CDR3 length: 14 residues. V lost 1 base to trimming and J lost 3 bases, with 10 bases between them. CDR3 bases: TGTGCCAGCAGCTTAGGGTACAGGATCTACGAGCAGTACTTC. It codes for CASSLGYRIYEQYF.

Concerning this clone: Mismatch with germline at one junction end may stem from a read error. The chain is built from TRBV7-7 and TRBJ2-5, with 10 bases aligning to TRBD2. The germline V gene encodes CDR1 SSHAT and CDR2 FNYEAQ (reference sequence). The CDR3 loop spans 21 amino acids. CDR3 protein: CASSPDLLAGDLYWYQETQYF. The DNA for the CDR3 is TGTGCTAGCAGCCCCGACCTCCTAGCGGGGGACCTCTATTGGTACCAAGAGACCCAGTACTTC.

This sequence joins TRBV6-1 and TRBJ1-6; 7 bases are a match to TRBD1. The CDR3 extends over 14 amino acids. Looked up from germline, CDR1 is MNHNS and CDR2 is SASEGT. Losses at the gene ends were 2 bases for V and 7 bases for J; bases not matched to a gene: 2. CDR3 sequence reads: CASSERDRNSPLHF. The CDR3 DNA reads as TGTGCCAGCAGTGAAAGGGACAGAAATTCACCCCTCCACTTT.

This chain connects TRBV29-1 to TRBJ1-3, with a possible D match to TRBD1 (6 bases). The CDR3 totals 14 residues. The ends were cut back, 6 bases at V and 0 bases at J, with 12 bases in the middle. CDR1 and CDR2 (germline): SQVTM, ANQGSEA. Written as DNA, the CDR3 is TGCAGCGTCAACGACAGGATCTCTGGAAACACCATATATTTT. Translating it yields CSVNDRISGNTIYF.

The CDR3 nucleotides are TGTGCCAGCAGCCGGGACGCCCGGGACTATGGCTACACCTTC. This codes for CASSRDARDYGYTF. This chain joins TRBV11-2 and TRBJ1-2, with D maybe TRBD1 (5 bases). From germline, CDR1 is SGHAT and CDR2 FQNNGV. The CDR3 is 14 amino acids. V was shortened by 5 bases and J by 3 bases, with 13 bases between the two germline ends.

CDR3 amino acids: CAWRTRGGAYNEQFF. CDR3 in DNA: TGTGCCTGGAGAACGCGGGGGGGAGCTTACAATGAGCAGTTCTTC. The V and J genes are TRBV30 and TRBJ2-1, with 9 positions matching TRBD2. V lost 3 bases, J lost 4 bases, and 7 bases stayed unmatched. CDR3 length equals 15 residues. The germline gives CDR1 GTSNPN, CDR2 SVGIG (reference sequence).

V and J are TRBV28 and TRBJ1-2, with 8 bases lining up with TRBD1. Germline loops: CDR1 MDHEN, CDR2 SYDVKM. J lost 0 bases, V lost 6 bases, and 6 bases had no gene match. The CDR3 length is 15 residues. The CDR3 spells CASRTSGGPNYGYTF. In DNA form, the CDR3 reads TGTGCCAGCAGGACATCAGGGGGCCCTAACTATGGCTACACCTTC.